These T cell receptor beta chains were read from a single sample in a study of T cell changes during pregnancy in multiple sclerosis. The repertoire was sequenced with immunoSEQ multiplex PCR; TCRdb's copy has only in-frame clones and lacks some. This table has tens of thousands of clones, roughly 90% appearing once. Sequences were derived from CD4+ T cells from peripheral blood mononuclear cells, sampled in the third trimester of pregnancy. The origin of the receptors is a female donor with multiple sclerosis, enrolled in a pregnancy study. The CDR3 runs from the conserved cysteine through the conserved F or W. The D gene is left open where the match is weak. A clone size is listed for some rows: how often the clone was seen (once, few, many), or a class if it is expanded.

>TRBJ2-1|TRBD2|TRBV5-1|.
TGCGCCAGCAGCTTGAGCGGGAGCCACAATGAGCAGTTCTTC
CASSLSGSHNEQFF
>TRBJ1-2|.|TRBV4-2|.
TGTGCCAGCAGCCAAGATCTCCAGGGTCACTATGGCTACACCTTC
CASSQDLQGHYGYTF
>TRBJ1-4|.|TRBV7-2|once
TGTGCCAGCAGCTTAGGTGCAGGGAGGGAAAAACTGTTTTTT
CASSLGAGREKLFF
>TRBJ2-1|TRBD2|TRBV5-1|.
TGCGCCAGCAGCCTCGTTTGGCGGGAGGGCTCCTACAATGAGCAGTTCTTC
CASSLVWREGSYNEQFF
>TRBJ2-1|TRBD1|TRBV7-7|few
TGTGCCAGCAGCGCGAGCCGGGACAGCGCCTACAATGAGCAGTTCTTC
CASSASRDSAYNEQFF
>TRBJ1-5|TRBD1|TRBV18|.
TGTGCCAGCTCACCGGGGGACAGAGGCCTTCAGCCCCAGCATTTT
CASSPGDRGLQPQHF
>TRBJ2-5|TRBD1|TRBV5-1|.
TGCGCCAGCTCACCCCTGACAGGGACAGAGACCCAGTACTTC
CASSPLTGTETQYF
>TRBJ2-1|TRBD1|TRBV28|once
TGTGCCAGTACACAGGGGCGGGCTCGATACAATGAGCAGTTCTTC
CASTQGRARYNEQFF
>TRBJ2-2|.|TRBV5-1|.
TGCGCCAGCAGCCGGACAGCCCAATCCGGGGAGCTGTTTTTT
CASSRTAQSGELFF
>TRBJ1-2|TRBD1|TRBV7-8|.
TGTGCCAGCAGCTTAAATACCAGGGGACAGGGCTATGGCTACACCTTC
CASSLNTRGQGYGYTF
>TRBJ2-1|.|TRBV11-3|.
TGTGCCAGCAGCTCAAATAGCAATGAGCAGTTCTTC
CASSSNSNEQFF
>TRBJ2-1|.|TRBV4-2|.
TGTGCCAGCAGCCAAGAAGGAAGTGCAGGAGGTGAGCAGTTCTTC
CASSQEGSAGGEQFF
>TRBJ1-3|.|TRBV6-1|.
TGTGCCAGCAGTGGGGGCGGAAGTGGAAACACCATATATTTT
CASSGGGSGNTIYF
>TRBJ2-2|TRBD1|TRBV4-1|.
TGCGCCAGCAGCCAACCGGACAGGGGGCTGGGGGAGCTGTTTTTT
CASSQPDRGLGELFF
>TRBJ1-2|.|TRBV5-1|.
TGCGCCAGCAGCTTGGTTATACGTCTTTGGGGGCATGGCTACACCTTC
CASSLVIRLWGHGYTF
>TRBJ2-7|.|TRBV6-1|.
TGTGCCAGCAATCAGGGCGACGAGCAGTACTTC
CASNQGDEQYF
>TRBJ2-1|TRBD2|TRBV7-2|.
TGTGCCAGCAGCTTATCTCCTAGCGGCAATGAGCAGTTCTTC
CASSLSPSGNEQFF
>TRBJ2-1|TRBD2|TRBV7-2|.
TGTGCCAGCAGCTTAGCTGCGGGAGCTTTATACAATGAGCAGTTCTTC
CASSLAAGALYNEQFF